The clone carrying this T cell receptor beta chain was recorded at least ten times. Its target is unknown. TCRdb processed the reads anew with MiXCR; each CDR3 protein has one entry. The table has hundreds of thousands of distinct CDR3 sequences, approximately 9.5% seen once. The CDR3 has 16 residues. Trimming cost V 4 bases and J 0 bases; bases outside gene matches: 3. Germline values: CDR1 SGHTA, CDR2 FQGNSA. This sample was included in a study of T cell repertoires in cytomegalovirus infection. Study-wide context: Carrying CMV and the relevant HLA type showed in public TCR beta signatures. Study-wide points: Carriers of CMV and the relevant HLA type were discriminated by public TCR beta frequency.

Input material: PBMCs. V usage is TRBV7-2 and J usage is TRBJ2-1; TRBD2 matches at 10 bases. The TCR originated in a human donor in good health (CMV status not recorded). Some clones in this sample may be carry-over from other donors' samples. The CDR3 sequence: CASSSLAGISYNEQFF. The CDR3 DNA reads TGTGCCAGCAGCTCACTAGCGGGGATCTCCTACAATGAGCAGTTCTTC.